This T cell receptor beta chain was found in a study of blood T cell repertoires in COVID-19. Germline V gives CDR1 LNHDA, CDR2 SQIVND (reference sequence). The V end lost 8 bases, the J end lost 6 bases, and 16 bases lay between the germline ends. This CDR3 has 14 amino acids. Self-reported history from a screening survey and questionnaire set each donor's cohort. In the 2 weeks before study entry, exposed participants met a COVID-19 case, which was PCR-confirmed or clinician-diagnosed. The data were produced by immunoSEQ multiplex PCR, yet TCRdb's version contains in-frame clones alone and is incomplete. The sample holds about 180,000 clones, roughly three quarters seen once.

This receptor was identified in a man in his sixties who had been exposed to COVID-19. Sequencing input: PBMCs or T cells enriched from blood (not recorded which). The chain uses TRBV19 and TRBJ2-2; D might be TRBD1 (6 bases). The CDR3 loop reads CASGEGQRPGELFF. CDR3 DNA: TGTGCCAGTGGCGAGGGACAACGACCCGGGGAGCTGTTTTTT.